This TCR beta chain is from a study of shared clonotypes between healthy human individuals (dated by TCRdb to 2020 to 2022). Background for the entire study: The cohort comprised two women and three men aged 18 to 49 years. To increase sequencing depth and limit assay-specific biases, different laboratories used diverse techniques to prepare libraries and sequence TCR repertoires. To estimate repertoire size and how much clonotypes are shared between individuals, the study performed deep sequencing of blood TCR repertoires from five healthy adults. Per donor, leukapheresis produced somewhere between about 0.94 and 9 billion PBMCs. Study-wide conclusions, independent of this receptor: Because the study included a small number of donors, the genetic and exposure-history diversity represented was limited. Pairwise subsampling indicated that sequencing depth was expected to affect the degree of clonotype sharing among donors. Sampling was restricted to blood, and TCR repertoires in tissue are likely to differ from TCR repertoires in blood.

The CDR3 holds 13 amino acids from the cysteine to the phenylalanine. Only the CDR3 region is kept as DNA, spanning 39 bases read in frame from base 1. Ends trimmed: V by 9 bases, J by 2 bases; bases unmatched to a gene: 6. The germline V gene supplies CDR1 KGHSH and CDR2 LQKENI. TCR CDR3 regions were amplified from genomic DNA by multiplex PCR using the deep immunoSEQ assay. For each cell subset, the extracted genomic DNA was distributed evenly across all wells of several immunoSEQ 96-well plates, and each plate served as one replicate. Each replicate PCR for unsorted PBMC received approximately 0.3 ug genomic DNA, equal to about 30,000 T cell genomes. Unsorted PBMC genomic DNA was sequenced across ten immunoSEQ deep assay plates. Purified libraries were measured with a Qubit 3.0 fluorometer, size-checked on a Bioanalyzer 2100, and measured again with the KAPA Library Quantification kit. A separate single-read 150-cycle Illumina NextSeq 550 flow cell was used to sequence each immunoSEQ 96-well plate. Per the authors' processing: Because the immunoSEQ output held only junctional sequences and lacked quality scores, the filtering could not match the filtering applied to full-length reads. To assign V/J genes and CDR3, sequences were annotated against IMGT germline references using PyIR, a Python wrapper for IgBLAST v1.9. Reads were filtered out if the reads had weak V/J assignments (E-value above 1e-6), no CDR3, stop codons, out-of-frame junctions, or ambiguous translated residues. A V3J clonotype was defined by an identical inferred V gene, J gene, and CDR3 amino acid sequence. Percentage overlap between repertoires was calculated by dividing the number of shared unique clonotypes by the size of the smaller repertoire. Repertoire richness was assessed with RTK rarefaction, the Chao1 estimator, and Recon v2.1 estimates of unobserved clonotypes. In TCRdb, the immuneACCESS table is reduced to in-frame sequences with V and J assigned. These tables do not hold every clone; where another copy was compared, an unresolved V gene accounts for under half, and the others remain unexplained. V, J and clone size are those of that table, while D and trimming were read from the DNA. The sample yields fewer than 550,000 clones; 75% to 80% were counted once. About 12% of the sample is held by the ten biggest clonotypes.

A note on this clone: The target of this receptor is not known. No much larger clonotype is one base removed from it; base qualities were not supplied.

The donors were healthy, HIV-negative adults with no recently reported acute infections or vaccinations. All donors were Caucasian adults living in Nashville, Tennessee, USA. For unsorted samples, tens of millions of PBMCs were counted, and genomic DNA was extracted using the QIAamp DNA Blood Mini kit. After blood collection by leukapheresis, PBMCs were isolated using Ficoll-Histopaque density gradient centrifugation and then cryopreserved in the vapor phase of liquid nitrogen. The sequencing sample was made of PBMCs. This receptor was obtained from a woman aged 40 to 50 in good health. Some clones in this sample may be carry-over from other donors' samples. The receptor chain draws on TRBV18 and TRBJ2-7; a stretch of 8 junction bases matches TRBD1. In nucleotide form, the sequence is TGTGCCAGTTCAGGACAGGGAACCTACGAGCAGTACTTC. Protein translation: CASSGQGTYEQYF.